Below are 22 T cell receptor beta chains sequenced from a single sample in a study of cytomegalovirus exposure and HLA in healthy donors. Primers included in the PCR were 60 Vbeta and 13 Jbeta primers. TCRdb's copy holds only in-frame clones and misses some; the assay was immunoSEQ multiplex PCR. The sample has about 170,000 clones, approximately 80% seen once. Input material: PBMCs. These receptors were obtained from a male donor in good health and CMV-seronegative.

The J gene is TRBJ1-2, the V gene TRBV27, with TRBD1 matching 7 bases. Germline CDR1 MNHEY, CDR2 SMNVEV (reference sequence). With 6 bases clipped from V and 4 bases from J, the junction kept 8 bases outside the gene matches. The CDR3 has 14 amino acids. CDR3 residues: CASRDRDPGYGYTF. Written as DNA, the CDR3 is TGTGCCAGCAGAGACAGGGATCCTGGCTATGGCTACACCTTC.

This chain connects TRBV15 to TRBJ1-3, with a weak D call TRBD1 (6 bases). V gave up 3 bases and J gave up 6 bases, with 15 bases separating them. Germline values: CDR1 LNHNV, CDR2 YYDKDF (reference sequence). This CDR3 comprises 15 residues. The CDR3 DNA sequence: TGTGCCACCAGCAGTGTTCGACAGGTCGCAAACACCATATATTTT. It codes for CATSSVRQVANTIYF.

The chain employs TRBV7-9 and TRBJ1-6; no firm D call. This CDR3 spans 16 amino acids. The germline V and J ends were trimmed by 2 bases and 0 bases, with 8 bases remaining between them. Germline CDR1 and CDR2: SEHNR and FQNEAQ (reference sequence). CDR3 sequence (DNA): TGTGCCAGCAGCTTACACGGGAACTCCTATAATTCACCCCTCCACTTT. This sequence encodes CASSLHGNSYNSPLHF. The full variable domain, rest sourced from reference TRBV7-9 and TRBJ1-6, is DTGVSQNPRHKITKRGQNVTFRCDPISEHNRLYWYRQTLGQGPEFLTYFQNEAQLEKSRLLSDRFSAERPKGSFSTLEIQRTEQGDSAMYLCASSLHGNSYNSPLHFGNGTRLTVT.

Notes on this clone: Different DNA sequences within this sample yield the same CDR3. V usage is TRBV6-1 and J usage is TRBJ1-5; D not resolved. CDR1 MNHNS and CDR2 SASEGT come from the germline V gene. This CDR3 is built from 13 residues. The V end lost 4 bases, the J end lost 2 bases, and 6 bases lay between the germline ends. CDR3 residues: CASSGGGNQPQHF. The CDR3 nucleotides read TGTGCCAGCAGTGGAGGAGGCAATCAGCCCCAGCATTTT.

This clone was observed a handful of times. The rearrangement links TRBV9 to TRBJ2-1; 14 bases agree with TRBD2. This CDR3 comprises 14 residues. J gave up 12 bases and V 3 bases, and 5 bases lay outside the gene matches. The germline CDR1 and CDR2 sequences are SGDLS and YYNGEE. CDR3 region: CASSAGTSGGAQFF. In nucleotides, the CDR3 is TGTGCCAGCAGCGCCGGGACTAGCGGGGGAGCGCAGTTCTTC.

The J gene is TRBJ2-7, the V gene TRBV6-5; 7 bases line up with TRBD2. J lost 7 bases, V lost 6 bases, and 9 bases had no gene match. The CDR3 is 13 amino acids. The germline V gene has CDR1 MNHEY and CDR2 SVGAGI. CDR3 sequence: CASSPHPGGEQYF. The CDR3 region has the DNA TGTGCCAGCAGCCCGCACCCGGGGGGAGAGCAGTACTTC.

As for this clone: One end of the junction does not line up with germline, which may come from a read error. J is TRBJ2-3 and V is TRBV19, with 10 positions matching TRBD2. CDR3 length: 16 residues. Germline loops: CDR1 LNHDA, CDR2 SQIVND (reference sequence). The CDR3 here is CAGRSGGALLTDTQYF. The CDR3 nucleotides are TGTGCCGGTAGGAGCGGGGGGGCCCTGTTAACAGATACGCAGTATTTT.

The chain is built from TRBV27 and TRBJ2-7; tentative D call: TRBD1 (6 bases). V was pared by 5 bases and J by 0 bases, with 11 bases between. Germline assignment: CDR1 MNHEY and CDR2 SMNVEV (reference sequence). The CDR3 totals 14 residues. CDR3 in amino acids: CASSPGTRSYEQYF. The CDR3 region has the DNA TGTGCCAGCAGTCCCGGGACACGCTCCTACGAGCAGTACTTC.

The rearrangement uses TRBV5-5 and TRBJ2-7; 8 nucleotides line up with TRBD2. In germline, CDR1 is SGHKS, CDR2 YYEKEE (reference sequence). The CDR3 is 13 residues long. Losses at the gene ends were 2 bases for V and 6 bases for J; bases not matched to a gene: 4. The CDR3 sequence: CASSFSGRGEQYF. CDR3 nucleotide sequence: TGTGCCAGCAGCTTCAGCGGGAGAGGCGAGCAGTACTTC.

In DNA form, the CDR3 reads TGTGCCAGCACCTCGGGCGGGACCTCCTACGAGCAGTACTTC. Amino acids: CASTSGGTSYEQYF. The gene calls are TRBV7-2 and TRBJ2-7, with D possibly TRBD2 on 6 matching bases. Germline values: CDR1 SGHTA, CDR2 FQGNSA. The V and J ends lost 7 bases and 0 bases respectively, with 13 bases between them. The CDR3 loop spans 14 amino acids.

The V call is TRBV5-5, the J call TRBJ2-3; D may be TRBD1 (6 bases). Germline CDR1 SGHKS, CDR2 YYEKEE (reference sequence). The CDR3 totals 15 residues. Trimming stripped 4 bases from V and 3 bases from J, with 15 bases between. CDR3: CASSSGLTGTDTQYF. Here the CDR3 DNA reads TGTGCCAGCAGCAGTGGCCTCACAGGGACAGATACGCAGTATTTT.

V and J are TRBV19 and TRBJ2-5, with TRBD1 matching 10 bases. Germline CDR1 reads LNHDA; CDR2 reads SQIVND (reference sequence). There are 14 residues in the CDR3. V gave up 5 bases and J gave up 5 bases; unmatched junction bases: 5. The CDR3 nucleotides are TGTGCCAGTAGTGGGACAGGGGATATTGAGACCCAGTACTTC. Protein product: CASSGTGDIETQYF.

This clone has only a few counts. The chain carries TRBV7-2 and TRBJ2-7, with 9 bases identical to TRBD2. In germline, CDR1 is SGHTA, CDR2 FQGNSA. The CDR3 contains 12 residues. J was trimmed by 7 bases and V by 3 bases; bases with no gene match: 1. Written as DNA, the CDR3 is TGTGCCAGCAGCTTCCTAGCGGGAGAGCAGTACTTC. This sequence encodes CASSFLAGEQYF.

J is TRBJ2-3 and V is TRBV19; 9 bases line up with TRBD2. J lost 6 bases, V lost 6 bases, and 10 bases had no gene match. Germline-derived CDR1 and CDR2 are LNHDA and SQIVND (reference sequence). The CDR3 is 15 amino acids. In DNA, the CDR3 is TGTGCCAGTAGCCGTAGCGGGGGTCGGGCGGATACGCAGTATTTT. This encodes CASSRSGGRADTQYF.

The V call is TRBV27, the J call TRBJ2-2; the match to TRBD2 covers 10 bases. V shed 7 bases and J 4 bases; nucleotides not matched to a gene: 3. The CDR3 is 14 residues long. Germline lookup yields CDR1 MNHEY and CDR2 SMNVEV (reference sequence). The CDR3 region is CASKQRGGTGELFF. In nucleotides, the CDR3 is TGTGCCAGCAAACAGCGGGGGGGCACCGGGGAGCTGTTTTTT.

The chain recombines TRBV7-8 with TRBJ2-6; 7 bases map to TRBD1. The CDR3 has 15 residues. V shed 5 bases, J shed 2 bases, and the junction held 3 bases outside the gene matches. Germline lookup yields CDR1 SGHVS and CDR2 FQNEAQ. The CDR3 DNA reads TGTGCCAGCAGCCCGCAGGGGGCTGGGGCCAACGTCCTGACTTTC. Residues: CASSPQGAGANVLTF.

The chain couples TRBV6-5 to TRBJ1-5; 8 nucleotides match TRBD1. The CDR3 length is 15 residues. V shed 9 bases and J 3 bases; nucleotides not matched to a gene: 10. CDR1 is MNHEY, CDR2 SVGAGI, per germline. The DNA for the CDR3 is TGTGCCAGATCGAGGACAGGGACCCACAATCAGCCCCAGCATTTT. Translation: CARSRTGTHNQPQHF.

The chain has TRBV9 and TRBJ2-6; 10 bases align to TRBD1. CDR1 and CDR2 from the germline V gene are SGDLS and YYNGEE. The CDR3 contains 17 residues. The ends lost 4 bases at V and 2 bases at J; junction bases unmatched: 6. This CDR3 is CASSSGTGVTGANVLTF. The CDR3 bases are TGTGCCAGCAGCTCGGGGACAGGGGTGACTGGGGCCAACGTCCTGACTTTC.

The rearrangement links TRBV28 to TRBJ1-4; the match to TRBD1 covers 9 bases. Germline V gene sequence: CDR1 MDHEN, CDR2 SYDVKM. This CDR3 comprises 17 residues. V lost 7 bases to trimming and J lost 7 bases; unmatched junction nucleotides: 16. CDR3 DNA sequence: TGTGCCAGCACTCTGGGGTTGACAGGGGGGAGAGTTGAAAAACTGTTTTTT. Translated, it gives CASTLGLTGGRVEKLFF.

This sequence joins TRBV4-2 and TRBJ2-4; a possible D gene is TRBD1 (6 bases). The CDR3 is 14 residues long. CDR1 is LGHNA, CDR2 YNFKEQ, per germline. Trimming cost V 4 bases and J 13 bases, with 20 bases left between them. The CDR3: CASSPETGPTPQYF. CDR3 nucleotides: TGTGCCAGCAGCCCGGAGACAGGACCTACCCCACAGTACTTC.

J is TRBJ2-3 and V is TRBV27; 7 bases align to TRBD1. The V and J ends lost 3 bases and 4 bases, in that order; junction bases with no gene match: 4. This CDR3 comprises 14 residues. The V gene's germline CDR1 is MNHEY and CDR2 SMNVEV (reference sequence). The CDR3 region is CASSLTGHSDTQYF. CDR3 in DNA: TGTGCCAGCAGTTTGACAGGGCATTCAGATACGCAGTATTTT.

With regard to this clone: Relative to the germline gene, one junction end is altered; a read error may explain this. The chain links TRBV2 to TRBJ1-2; D ambiguous. The CDR3 extends over 11 amino acids. Germline V gives CDR1 SNHLY, CDR2 FYNNEI. The CDR3 sequence is CASSGIVLPHF. The CDR3 coding sequence is TGTGCCAGCAGTGGCATAGTACTCCCTCATTTC.